This T cell receptor beta chain was identified in a study of blood T cell repertoires in COVID-19. Study background: Acute and convalescent COVID-19 specimens originated in the United States, Italy and Spain. T cells, B-cell-depleted T cells, or PBMCs provided the cDNA or gDNA that served as material.

CDR1 is MDHEN, CDR2 SYDVKM, per germline. The CDR3 covers 15 residues. Germline trimming cut 6 bases from V and 3 bases from J; bases unmatched to any gene: 7. In the authors' methods: Amplification from reference gene primers served as the basis for estimated nucleated cell counts. Assay: immunoSEQ multiplex PCR; the TCRdb copy retains only in-frame clones and omits some. The V and J calls and the clone size are those of that table, but D and trimming were determined from the DNA. The table has about 70,000 clones, roughly 76% seen once; the top ten hold roughly 20%. The chain uses TRBV28 and TRBJ2-1; TRBD1 agrees at 8 bases. Material for sequencing was peripheral blood. The sequence was obtained from a woman in her seventies with acute or convalescent COVID-19. The CDR3 region has the DNA TGTGCCAGCAGCTCCGGGACAGGTTACTACAATGAGCAGTTCTTC. Amino acid sequence: CASSSGTGYYNEQFF. Full variable domain (missing parts from reference TRBV28 and TRBJ2-1): DVKVTQSSRYLVKRTGEKVFLECVQDMDHENMFWYRQDPGLGLRLIYFSYDVKMKEKGDIPEGYSVSREKKERFSLILESASTNQTSMYLCASSSGTGYYNEQFFGPGTRLTVL.